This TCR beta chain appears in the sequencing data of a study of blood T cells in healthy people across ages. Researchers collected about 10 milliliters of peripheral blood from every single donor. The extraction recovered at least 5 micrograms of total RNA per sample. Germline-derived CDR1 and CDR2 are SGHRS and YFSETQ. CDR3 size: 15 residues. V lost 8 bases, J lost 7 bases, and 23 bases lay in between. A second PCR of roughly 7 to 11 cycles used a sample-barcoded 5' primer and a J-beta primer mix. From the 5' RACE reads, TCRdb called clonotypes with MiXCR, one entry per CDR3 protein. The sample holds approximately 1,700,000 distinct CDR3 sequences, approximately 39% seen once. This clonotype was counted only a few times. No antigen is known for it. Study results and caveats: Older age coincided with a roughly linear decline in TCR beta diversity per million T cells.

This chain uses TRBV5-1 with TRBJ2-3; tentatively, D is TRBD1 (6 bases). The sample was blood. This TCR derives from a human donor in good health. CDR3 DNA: TGCGCCAGGGATAAAGAGGGACACCTCGGTTATACGCAGTATTTT. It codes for CARDKEGHLGYTQYF. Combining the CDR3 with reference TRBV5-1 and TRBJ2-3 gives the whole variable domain KAGVTQTPRYLIKTRGQQVTLSCSPISGHRSVSWYQQTPGQGLQFLFEYFSETQRNKGNFPGRFSGRQFSNSRSEMNVSTLELGDSALYLCARDKEGHLGYTQYFGPGTRLTVL.